This TCR beta chain was obtained from a study of cytomegalovirus exposure and HLA in healthy donors. Study-wide context: There were 350 to 400 genotyped donors. Of these, 81% fell in the genetic ancestry cluster associated with self-reported Caucasian donors.

CDR3 length: 14 amino acids. The J segment lost 3 bases and the V segment lost 5 bases, leaving 2 bases of the junction unmatched. The germline CDR1 and CDR2 sequences are SGHTA and FQGNSA. Primers: 60 Vbeta forward and 13 Jbeta reverse. Repertoires were generated with immunoSEQ multiplex PCR, while TCRdb's copy carries only in-frame clones and drops some. The data hold about 140,000 clones, with 65% to 75% observed a single time. The specimen was PBMCs. The chain joins TRBV7-2 to TRBJ2-1; 9 bases agree with TRBD2. The sequence came from a man between 60 and 75 years old in good health and CMV-seronegative. The CDR3 nucleotides are TGTGCCAGCAGCGAGACTAGCGGCTACAATGAGCAGTTCTTC. This sequence encodes CASSETSGYNEQFF.